Presented here are 2 T cell receptor beta chains from one specimen sequenced in a study of blood T cells in healthy people across ages. Combining a sample-barcoded 5' primer with a J-beta primer mix, a second PCR ran for roughly 7 to 11 cycles. TCRdb used MiXCR to reprocess the 5' RACE reads, holding one entry per CDR3 protein. Of about 1.7 million distinct CDR3 sequences in the sample, roughly 28% were seen once. Input material: blood. Source of these receptors: a woman in her 30s in good health.

The chain couples TRBV15 to TRBJ2-7; 8 bases agree with TRBD2. The CDR3 runs 14 residues. The germline V gene encodes CDR1 LNHNV and CDR2 YYDKDF (reference sequence). V lost 4 bases, J lost 6 bases, and 8 bases stayed unmatched. The CDR3 region has the DNA TGTGCCACCAGCATGCGGACTAGCAACCTCGAGCAGTACTTC. As protein: CATSMRTSNLEQYF.

The chain couples TRBV12-3 or TRBV12-4 to TRBJ2-3; the match to TRBD2 covers 7 bases. This CDR3 is 16 amino acids long. The J segment lost 4 bases and the V segment lost 5 bases, leaving 12 bases of the junction unmatched. For the CDR3, the DNA is TGTGCCAGCAGTCGCAGCGGGGAACTTTCCTCAGATACGCAGTATTTT. It codes for CASSRSGELSSDTQYF.